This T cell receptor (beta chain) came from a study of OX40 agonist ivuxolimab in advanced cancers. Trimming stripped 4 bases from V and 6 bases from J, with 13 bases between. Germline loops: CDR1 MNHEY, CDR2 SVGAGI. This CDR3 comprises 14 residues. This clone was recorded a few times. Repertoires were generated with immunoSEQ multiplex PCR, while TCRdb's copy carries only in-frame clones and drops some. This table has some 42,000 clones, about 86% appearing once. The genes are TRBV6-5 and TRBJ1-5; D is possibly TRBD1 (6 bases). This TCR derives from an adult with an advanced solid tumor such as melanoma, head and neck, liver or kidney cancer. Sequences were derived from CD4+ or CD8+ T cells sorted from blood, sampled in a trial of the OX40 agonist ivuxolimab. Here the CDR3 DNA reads TGTGCCAGCAGTTCCAAGGGGGGCTTTCAGCCCCAGCATTTT. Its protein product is CASSSKGGFQPQHF.